This T cell receptor beta chain was captured in a study of T cells after yellow fever vaccination. At the level of the study: Fractions of limited cellularity were prepared by means of SMART-Seq v4 Ultra Low Input.

Findings of the study overall: Weaker overall was a secondary response that nonetheless peaked faster, on day 5 versus 15.

This clonotype was seen only a few times. The antigen remains undetermined. A 5'RACE template-switching step, the method used to make TCR cDNA, added a universal primer site and UMIs. TCRdb analysed the 5' RACE reads with MiXCR anew, one entry per CDR3 protein. The sample includes approximately 300,000 distinct CDR3 sequences, around 7% of them seen just once. Germline V gene data show CDR1 as LGHNA and CDR2 as YNFKEQ. The CDR3 is 16 residues long. Trimming pared 0 bases from V and 8 bases from J, leaving 17 bases between. The receptor's source is a man aged 18 to 30 who received the YFV17D yellow fever vaccine. The sequencing used PBMCs, collected about 41 days after the first yellow fever vaccination. The J gene is TRBJ2-1, the V gene TRBV4-2; weak D call: TRBD2 (6 bases). The DNA for the CDR3 is TGTGCCAGCAGCCAAGATTTGCGGCTAGCGTTTGATGAGCAGTTCTTC. Amino acid sequence: CASSQDLRLAFDEQFF.